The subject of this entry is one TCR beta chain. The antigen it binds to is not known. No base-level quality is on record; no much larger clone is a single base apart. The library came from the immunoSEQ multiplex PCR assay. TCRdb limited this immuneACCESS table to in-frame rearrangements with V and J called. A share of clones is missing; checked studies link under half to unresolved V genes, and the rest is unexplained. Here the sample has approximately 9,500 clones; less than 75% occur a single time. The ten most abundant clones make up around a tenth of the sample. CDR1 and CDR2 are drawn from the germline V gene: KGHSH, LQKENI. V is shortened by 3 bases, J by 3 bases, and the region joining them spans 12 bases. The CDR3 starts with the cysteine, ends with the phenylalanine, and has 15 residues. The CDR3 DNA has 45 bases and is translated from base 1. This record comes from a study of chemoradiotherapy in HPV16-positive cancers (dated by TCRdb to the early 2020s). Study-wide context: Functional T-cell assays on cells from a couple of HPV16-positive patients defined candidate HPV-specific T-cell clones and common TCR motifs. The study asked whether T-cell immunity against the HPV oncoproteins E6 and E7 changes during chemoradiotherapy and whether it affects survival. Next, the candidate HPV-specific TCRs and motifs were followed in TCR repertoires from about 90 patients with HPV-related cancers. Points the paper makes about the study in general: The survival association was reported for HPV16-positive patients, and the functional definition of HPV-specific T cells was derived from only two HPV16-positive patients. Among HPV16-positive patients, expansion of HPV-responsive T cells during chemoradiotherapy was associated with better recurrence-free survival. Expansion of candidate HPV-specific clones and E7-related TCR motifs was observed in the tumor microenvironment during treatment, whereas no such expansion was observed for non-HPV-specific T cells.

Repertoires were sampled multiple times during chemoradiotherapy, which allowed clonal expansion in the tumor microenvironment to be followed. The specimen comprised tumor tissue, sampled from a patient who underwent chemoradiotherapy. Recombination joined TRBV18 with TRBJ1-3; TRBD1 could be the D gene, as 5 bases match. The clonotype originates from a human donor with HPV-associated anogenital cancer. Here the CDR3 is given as CASSPPKGDGNTIYF. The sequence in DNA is TGTGCCAGCTCACCCCCGAAAGGGGATGGAAACACCATATATTTT.